This T cell receptor (beta chain) was observed in a study of T cells in Graves' hyperthyroidism and ophthalmopathy. Germline V lookup: CDR1 SGHTA, CDR2 FQGNSA. The CDR3 totals 14 residues. TCR beta CDR3 regions were amplified from RNA. Initially, a first-round RT-PCR of the TCR CDR3 employed the HTBI primer set. TCRdb called the multiplex PCR reads again in MiXCR, with one record for every CDR3 protein. Of 450,000 to 700,000 distinct CDR3 sequences in the sample, about half are singletons; the top ten hold roughly 7.7%. This clonotype was found many times. The junction differs from germline at one of its ends, possibly a read error.

The sequence came from a woman under 30 with Graves' hyperthyroidism. V and J are TRBV7-2 and TRBJ2-5; D unresolved. The specimen sequenced was peripheral blood or thyroid tissue (not recorded which). The CDR3 here is CASGFDPTQETQYF. The CDR3 DNA sequence: TGTGCCAGCGGCTTCGACCCAACTCAAGAGACCCAGTACTTC.